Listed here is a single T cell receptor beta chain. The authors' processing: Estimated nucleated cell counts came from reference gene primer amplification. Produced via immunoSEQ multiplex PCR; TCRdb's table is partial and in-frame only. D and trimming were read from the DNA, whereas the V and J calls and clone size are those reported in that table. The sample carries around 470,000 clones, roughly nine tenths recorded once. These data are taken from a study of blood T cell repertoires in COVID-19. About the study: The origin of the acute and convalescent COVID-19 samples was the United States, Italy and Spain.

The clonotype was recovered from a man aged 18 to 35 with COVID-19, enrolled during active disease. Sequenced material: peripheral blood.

The CDR3 sequence is CASSPLPTPGNTIYF. CDR3 bases: TGCGCCAGCAGCCCCCTACCTACCCCTGGAAACACCATATATTTT. The V call is TRBV5-1, the J call TRBJ1-3; D is unresolved. Trimming stripped 4 bases from V and 2 bases from J, with 13 bases between. Germline loops: CDR1 SGHRS, CDR2 YFSETQ. The CDR3 is 15 residues long.